Listed here are 5 T cell receptor beta chains from one sample, sequenced in a study of T-cell reconstitution after alpha-beta-depleted transplantation in children. Preparation of the TCRbeta library involved a method that used unique molecular identifiers. TCRdb itself ran the PCR reads through MiXCR, one entry per CDR3 protein. Among 200,000 to 250,000 distinct CDR3 sequences listed, roughly 10% were seen once. Sequenced material: PBMCs, taken before TCRalphabeta/CD19-depleted stem cell transplant. These receptors came from a child under two years old with acute myeloid leukemia, due to receive a stem cell transplant.

This clonotype has at least ten counts. The chain is built from TRBV7-6 and TRBJ2-7, with 13 nucleotides matching TRBD2. The CDR3 contains 16 residues. With V trimmed by 5 bases and J by 5 bases, 9 bases remained unmatched. Per the germline V gene, CDR1 is SGHVS and CDR2 is FNYEAQ. CDR3 residues: CASSPRTSGRINEQYF. DNA of the CDR3: TGTGCCAGCAGCCCCCGGACTAGCGGGAGAATCAACGAGCAGTACTTC.

This clonotype was seen ten or more times. V usage is TRBV5-1 and J usage is TRBJ2-2; unclear D gene. The germline CDR1 and CDR2 sequences are SGHRS and YFSETQ. The CDR3 sequence is 12 residues long. Trimming stripped 6 bases from V and 1 base from J, with 4 bases between. The CDR3 bases are TGCGCCAGCACGGAGAACACCGGGGAGCTGTTTTTT. Encoded protein: CASTENTGELFF.

The sample holds many counts of this clonotype. The V and J genes are TRBV12-3 or TRBV12-4 and TRBJ2-7, with D unresolved. The length of the CDR3 is 15 residues. Trimming left V 0 bases short and J 4 bases short, with 13 bases between. The CDR3 spells CASSLARSVGYEQYF. CDR3 nucleotides: TGTGCCAGCAGTTTAGCGCGGAGCGTCGGGTACGAGCAGTACTTC.

The table lists this clonotype with many counts. The chain is built from TRBV12-3 or TRBV12-4 and TRBJ1-5; no clear D gene. Trimming pared 4 bases from V and 1 base from J, leaving 8 bases between. CDR3 length: 14 residues. The CDR3 DNA is TGTGCCAGCAGTTCGACATGGAGCAATCAGCCCCAGCATTTT. It codes for CASSSTWSNQPQHF.

The chain recombines TRBV7-3 with TRBJ2-1; the D gene is possibly TRBD1 (5 bases). The CDR3 has 16 residues. V shed 4 bases and J shed 1 base, with 14 bases lying between them. CDR1 is SGHTA, CDR2 FQGTGA, per germline. The CDR3 loop is CASSSTLGASYNEQFF. The CDR3 nucleotides are TGTGCCAGCAGCTCCACCCTTGGGGCGTCCTACAATGAGCAGTTCTTC.